These 21 T cell receptor beta chains share one sample of origin, sequenced in a study of shared clonotypes between healthy human individuals (TCRdb year 2020). Library generation was performed with the immunoSEQ multiplex PCR assay. Held by TCRdb, this immuneACCESS table contains in-frame sequences only and omits some clones. Under half of the omission traces to an unresolved V gene where checked; the cause of the rest is unknown. Present in this sample are around 640,000 clones, approximately 96% of which were seen just once. Jointly, the top ten make up roughly 0.1% of the sample. CD8 naive samples were CD45RO-negative cells positively selected for CCR7, giving a CD45RA+CCR7+ population that excluded TemRA cells. Specimen: naive CD8+ T cells sorted from blood. The cell subset or site label here, explained by the study, means: CD45RA+CCR7+. The receptors derive from a woman under 40 in good health.

The chain couples TRBV6-1 to TRBJ1-1, with D possibly TRBD1 on 6 matching bases. V shed 6 bases and J shed 4 bases, with 15 bases lying between them. In germline, CDR1 is MNHNS, CDR2 SASEGT. The CDR3 covers 14 residues. The CDR3 nucleotides read TGTGCCAGCAGGGGTGCGGGACACCTCACTGAAGCTTTCTTT. Its protein is CASRGAGHLTEAFF.

A single count supports this clone. The rearrangement links TRBV7-9 to TRBJ1-1; D is unresolved. Germline values: CDR1 SEHNR, CDR2 FQNEAQ (reference sequence). This CDR3 region has 14 residues. The V end was cut by 5 bases, the J end by 3 bases, with 13 bases between. The CDR3 here is CASSALPSYTEAFF. The CDR3 DNA is TGTGCCAGCAGCGCCTTACCAAGCTACACTGAAGCTTTCTTT.

The chain carries TRBV29-1 and TRBJ2-1, with D perhaps TRBD2 (5 bases). Trimming stripped 2 bases from V and 5 bases from J, with 10 bases between. The length of the CDR3 is 13 residues. CDR1 is SQVTM and CDR2 is ANQGSEA in the germline V gene. CDR3: CSVESGIHNEQFF. The CDR3 region has the DNA TGCAGCGTTGAATCGGGGATACACAATGAGCAGTTCTTC.

The V call is TRBV28, the J call TRBJ1-1; no reliable D call. The germline V and J ends were trimmed by 8 bases and 0 bases, with 13 bases remaining between them. Per the germline V gene, CDR1 is MDHEN and CDR2 is SYDVKM. This CDR3 contains 14 residues. DNA for the CDR3: TGTGCCAGCGGGCCGCAGGCTATGAACACTGAAGCTTTCTTT. It codes for CASGPQAMNTEAFF.

This rearrangement joins TRBV5-1 to TRBJ2-7, with D possibly matching TRBD2 (6 bases). This CDR3 has 15 residues. Deletions cut 0 bases from V and 3 bases from J, with 13 bases between. The germline gives CDR1 SGHRS, CDR2 YFSETQ. Written as DNA, the CDR3 is TGCGCCAGCAGCTTGGCGGAGGGAAGACACTACGAGCAGTACTTC. Translated: CASSLAEGRHYEQYF.

CDR3 protein: CASSLTQGLGTEAFF. The CDR3, as DNA: TGTGCCAGCAGTTTAACCCAGGGTTTGGGGACTGAAGCTTTCTTT. This sequence joins TRBV6-5 and TRBJ1-1; TRBD1 might be the D (5 bases). This CDR3 has 15 residues. CDR1 and CDR2 (germline): MNHEY, SVGAGI. Trimming took 4 bases from V and 5 from J, leaving 17 bases between them.

The chain employs TRBV27 and TRBJ2-5; D perhaps matches TRBD1 (5 bases). Germline V gene sequence: CDR1 MNHEY, CDR2 SMNVEV (reference sequence). Trimming cost V 7 bases and J 5 bases, with 11 bases left between them. The CDR3 extends over 12 amino acids. The chain's CDR3 is CASKGEEETQYF. The CDR3 nucleotides are TGTGCCAGCAAAGGGGAAGAGGAGACCCAGTACTTC.

The genes are TRBV9 and TRBJ1-3; D gene uncertain. Germline V lookup: CDR1 SGDLS, CDR2 YYNGEE. The CDR3 extends over 15 amino acids. Trimming cost V 0 bases and J 4 bases, with 11 bases left between them. CDR3 protein: CASSVDLGPGNTIYF. The CDR3, as DNA: TGTGCCAGCAGCGTAGACCTTGGGCCGGGAAACACCATATATTTT.

On this clone itself: The sample holds other DNA sequences that translate to the same CDR3. This chain connects TRBV5-6 to TRBJ1-1, with D hard to call. This CDR3 comprises 14 residues. Germline V lookup: CDR1 SGHDT, CDR2 YYEEEE. Trimming shortened V by 0 bases and J by 1 base, and 7 bases separated the two germline ends. For the CDR3, the DNA is TGTGCCAGCAGCTTGGGCACGGCGAACACTGAAGCTTTCTTT. Its translation is CASSLGTANTEAFF.

The chain recombines TRBV5-4 with TRBJ2-1, with 10 bases identical to TRBD2. The CDR3 loop spans 15 amino acids. Unmatched junction bases numbered 6, after V lost 5 bases and J lost 4 bases. Germline loops: CDR1 SGHNT, CDR2 YYREEE (reference sequence). The CDR3, as DNA: TGTGCCAGCAGGCCAGCGGGAGGGTTGTACAATGAGCAGTTCTTC. This encodes CASRPAGGLYNEQFF.

The chain joins TRBV4-1 to TRBJ2-3; possibly TRBD2 for D (5 bases). V shed 0 bases and J shed 4 bases, with 8 bases lying between them. There are 14 residues in the CDR3. Germline V gene sequence: CDR1 MGHRA, CDR2 YSYEKL. The CDR3 DNA reads TGCGCCAGCAGCCAAGATGAGGGTCCAGATACGCAGTATTTT. It encodes CASSQDEGPDTQYF.

This clone showed up just once. The J gene is TRBJ1-2, the V gene TRBV27, with 7 bases fitting TRBD1. Germline CDR1 MNHEY, CDR2 SMNVEV (reference sequence). The length of the CDR3 is 15 residues. The V and J ends lost 4 bases and 1 base, in that order; junction bases with no gene match: 6. The CDR3 sequence is CASSWTGSGNYGYTF. Here the CDR3 DNA reads TGTGCCAGCAGTTGGACAGGCTCCGGTAACTATGGCTACACCTTC.

The chain couples TRBV9 to TRBJ2-1; 8 bases map to TRBD2. V lost 0 bases and J lost 6; bases outside the gene matches: 5. Looked up from germline, CDR1 is SGDLS and CDR2 is YYNGEE. The CDR3 is 15 residues long. CDR3 nucleotide sequence: TGTGCCAGCAGCGTAGAAGCGGGAGCTTCCAATGAGCAGTTCTTC. It specifies CASSVEAGASNEQFF. The variable domain in full, with the rest retrieved from reference TRBV9 and TRBJ2-1, is DSGVTQTPKHLITATGQRVTLRCSPRSGDLSVYWYQQSLDQGLQFLIQYYNGEERAKGNILERFSAQQFPDLHSELNLSSLELGDSALYFCASSVEAGASNEQFFGPGTRLTVL.

This clone was seen once. This sequence joins TRBV19 and TRBJ1-1; D ambiguous. V lost 3 bases to trimming and J lost 3 bases, with 11 bases between them. The germline CDR1 and CDR2 sequences are LNHDA and SQIVND (reference sequence). The CDR3 totals 14 residues. CDR3 nucleotide sequence: TGTGCCAGTAGTATTGTTGATGGGGACACTGAAGCTTTCTTT. Amino acid sequence: CASSIVDGDTEAFF.

The V call is TRBV7-6, the J call TRBJ1-1, with 9 bases that match TRBD1. The germline CDR1 and CDR2 sequences are SGHVS and FNYEAQ. The ends lost 5 bases at V and 5 bases at J; junction bases unmatched: 3. The CDR3 consists of 13 residues. The CDR3 DNA reads as TGTGCCAGCAGCGGACAGGGGTCGACTGAAGCTTTCTTT. Encoded protein: CASSGQGSTEAFF. The full variable domain, with the rest looked up from reference TRBV7-6 and TRBJ1-1, is GAGVSQSPRYKVTKRGQDVALRCDPISGHVSLYWYRQALGQGPEFLTYFNYEAQQDKSGLPNDRFSAERPEGSISTLTIQRTEQRDSAMYRCASSGQGSTEAFFGQGTRLTVV.

The chain recombines TRBV4-1 with TRBJ2-1, with D perhaps TRBD2 (6 bases). The CDR3 consists of 16 residues. V shed 2 bases and J shed 8 bases, with 19 bases lying between them. Germline assignment: CDR1 MGHRA and CDR2 YSYEKL. In DNA, the CDR3 is TGCGCCAGCAGCCAACACCGGGACTCAGGCTTATATGAGCAGTTCTTC. This gives the protein CASSQHRDSGLYEQFF.

This clone was observed a single time. This chain joins TRBV29-1 and TRBJ2-7, with unresolved D. The CDR3 loop spans 13 amino acids. Germline assignment: CDR1 SQVTM and CDR2 ANQGSEA. V gave up 6 bases and J gave up 4 bases, with 16 bases separating them. The CDR3, as DNA: TGCAGCGTATCGGGCGGCCAACAATACGAGCAGTACTTC. This translates into CSVSGGQQYEQYF.

The CDR3 nucleotides are TGTGCCAGCAGCTTCGGGAATTCGGCTTTCTTT. This translates into CASSFGNSAFF. The chain is built from TRBV7-9 and TRBJ1-1, with no clear D. This CDR3 contains 11 residues. The V end was cut by 3 bases, the J end by 11 bases, with 10 bases between. The germline V gene has CDR1 SEHNR and CDR2 FQNEAQ (reference sequence).

The chain has TRBV6-5 and TRBJ1-1, with a tentative D call TRBD1 (5 bases). Germline V lookup: CDR1 MNHEY, CDR2 SVGAGI. This CDR3 has 15 amino acids. The V gene lost 2 bases and the J gene lost 3 bases, with 13 bases spanning the gap. The CDR3 nucleotides read TGTGCCAGCAGTTACGCCGGGGCGTTGCACACTGAAGCTTTCTTT. Its protein is CASSYAGALHTEAFF.

CDR3 coding DNA: TGTGCCAGCAGCTTAGATCAGGGTGAGCAGTTCTTC. As protein: CASSLDQGEQFF. This chain uses TRBV11-2 with TRBJ2-1; D is perhaps TRBD1 (5 bases). The CDR3 consists of 12 residues. With 0 bases removed from V and 9 bases from J, the gap between germline ends came to 6 bases. Germline CDR1 is SGHAT and CDR2 is FQNNGV.

This clone was seen just once. The rearrangement links TRBV11-2 to TRBJ2-1; perhaps D is TRBD1 or TRBD2 (5 bases each). There are 16 residues in the CDR3. The germline V and J ends were trimmed by 4 bases and 7 bases, with 20 bases remaining between them. The V gene's germline CDR1 is SGHAT and CDR2 FQNNGV. The CDR3 is CASSYLGANYLNEQFF. The CDR3 DNA reads TGTGCCAGCAGCTATCTCGGGGCCAATTACCTGAATGAGCAGTTCTTC.